This TCR beta chain was profiled in a study of OX40 agonist ivuxolimab in advanced cancers. The overall study: It was ivuxolimab, an agonistic anti-OX40 (CD134) antibody, that patients were treated with. Partial responses were recorded for three patients, including one with hepatocellular carcinoma and two with cutaneous melanoma. Participants averaged about 60 years of age (range 23 to 79) and were around 80% male. Patients enrolled in dose escalation were diagnosed with hepatocellular carcinoma, melanoma, renal cell or head and neck cancer.

This CDR3 has 16 residues. The junction had 9 bases not matched to a gene; V was cut back by 4 bases and J by 2 bases. CDR1 and CDR2 from the germline V gene are MGHRA and YSYEKL. Repertoires were generated with immunoSEQ multiplex PCR, while TCRdb's copy carries only in-frame clones and drops some. The table lists more than 80,000 clones, around 90% of them singletons. The rearrangement joins TRBV4-1 to TRBJ2-3; 7 bases align to TRBD2. This TCR was recovered from an adult with an advanced solid tumor such as melanoma, head and neck, liver or kidney cancer. Specimen: CD4+ or CD8+ T cells sorted from blood, collected in a trial of the OX40 agonist ivuxolimab. CDR3 residues: CASSRAGSGITDTQYF. The CDR3, as DNA: TGCGCCAGCAGCCGCGCCGGCAGCGGGATCACAGATACGCAGTATTTT.